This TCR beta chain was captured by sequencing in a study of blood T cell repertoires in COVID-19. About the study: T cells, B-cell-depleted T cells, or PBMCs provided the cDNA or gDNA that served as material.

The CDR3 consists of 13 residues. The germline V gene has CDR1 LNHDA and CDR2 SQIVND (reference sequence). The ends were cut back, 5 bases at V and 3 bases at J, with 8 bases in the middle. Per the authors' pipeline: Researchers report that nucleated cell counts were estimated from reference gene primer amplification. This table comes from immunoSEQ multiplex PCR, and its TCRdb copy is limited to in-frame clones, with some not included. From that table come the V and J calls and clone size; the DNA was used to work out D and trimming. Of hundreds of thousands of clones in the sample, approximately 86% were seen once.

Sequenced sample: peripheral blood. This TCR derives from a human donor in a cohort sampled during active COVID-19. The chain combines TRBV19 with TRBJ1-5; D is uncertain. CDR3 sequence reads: CASSEGFNQPQHF. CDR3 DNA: TGTGCCAGTAGTGAGGGATTCAATCAGCCCCAGCATTTT.